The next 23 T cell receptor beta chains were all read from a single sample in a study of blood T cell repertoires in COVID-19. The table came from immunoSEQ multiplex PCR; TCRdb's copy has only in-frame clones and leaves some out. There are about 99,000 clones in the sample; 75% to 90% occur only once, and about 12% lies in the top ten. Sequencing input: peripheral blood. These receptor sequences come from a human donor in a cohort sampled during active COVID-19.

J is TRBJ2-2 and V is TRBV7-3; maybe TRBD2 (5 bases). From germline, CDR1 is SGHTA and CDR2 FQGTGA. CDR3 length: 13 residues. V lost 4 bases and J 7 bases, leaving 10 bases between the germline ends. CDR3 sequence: CASSYDRGGELFF. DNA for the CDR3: TGTGCCAGCAGCTACGATCGGGGCGGGGAGCTGTTTTTT.

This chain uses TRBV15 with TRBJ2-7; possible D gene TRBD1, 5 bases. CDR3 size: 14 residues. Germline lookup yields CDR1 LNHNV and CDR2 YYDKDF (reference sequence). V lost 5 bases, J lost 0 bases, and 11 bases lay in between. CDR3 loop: CATSADSFSYEQYF. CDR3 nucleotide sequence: TGTGCCACCAGCGCTGACAGTTTCTCCTACGAGCAGTACTTC.

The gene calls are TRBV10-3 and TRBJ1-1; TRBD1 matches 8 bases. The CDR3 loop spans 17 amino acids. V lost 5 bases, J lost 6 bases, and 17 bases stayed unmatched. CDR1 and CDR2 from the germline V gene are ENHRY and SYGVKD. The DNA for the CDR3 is TGTGCCATCAGTACCCTGGGGCGGGGTCAGGGGGCCGCTGAAGCTTTCTTT. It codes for CAISTLGRGQGAAEAFF.

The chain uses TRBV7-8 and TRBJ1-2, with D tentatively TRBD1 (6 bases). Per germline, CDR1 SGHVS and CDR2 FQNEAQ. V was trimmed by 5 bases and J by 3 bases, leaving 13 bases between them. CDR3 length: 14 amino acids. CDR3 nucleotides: TGTGCCAGCAGCCCCCGGACAGCCGACTATGGCTACACCTTC. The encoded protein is CASSPRTADYGYTF.

Written as DNA, the CDR3 is TGTGCCAGCAGCCCCTCCGGGGGGAAGGATGAGCAGTTCTTC. Translated: CASSPSGGKDEQFF. The gene calls are TRBV7-3 and TRBJ2-1; 7 positions match TRBD2. CDR1 is SGHTA, CDR2 FQGTGA, per germline. The CDR3 has 14 amino acids. With 5 bases clipped from V and 8 bases from J, the junction kept 9 bases outside the gene matches.

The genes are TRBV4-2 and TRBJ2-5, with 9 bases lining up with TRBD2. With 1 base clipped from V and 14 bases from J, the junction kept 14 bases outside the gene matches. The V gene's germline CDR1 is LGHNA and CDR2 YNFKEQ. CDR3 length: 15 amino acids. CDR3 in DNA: TGTGCCAGCAGCCAAGTTACTAGCGGGCCGGGTCCTCTCTACTTC. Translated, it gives CASSQVTSGPGPLYF.

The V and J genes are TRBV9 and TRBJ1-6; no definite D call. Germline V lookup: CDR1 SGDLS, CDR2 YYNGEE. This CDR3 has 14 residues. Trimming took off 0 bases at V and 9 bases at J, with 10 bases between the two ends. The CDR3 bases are TGTGCCAGCAGCGTAGACGGGAGGCGTTCACCCCTCCACTTT. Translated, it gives CASSVDGRRSPLHF.

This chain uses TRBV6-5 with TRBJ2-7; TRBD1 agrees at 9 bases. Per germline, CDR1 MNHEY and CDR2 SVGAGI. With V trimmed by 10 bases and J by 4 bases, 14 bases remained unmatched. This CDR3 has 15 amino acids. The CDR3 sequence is CATRRVDRGGYEQYF. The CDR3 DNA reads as TGTGCCACCCGCCGAGTGGACAGGGGTGGGTACGAGCAGTACTTC.

The CDR3 loop reads CASSFTPGLESEQYF. The CDR3 DNA reads as TGTGCCAGCAGCTTCACTCCGGGACTAGAGAGCGAGCAGTACTTC. The chain uses TRBV7-2 and TRBJ2-7; 8 bases align to TRBD2. V trimming: 3 bases; J trimming: 6 bases; junction bases outside the gene matches: 10. Germline lookup yields CDR1 SGHTA and CDR2 FQGNSA. The CDR3 loop spans 15 amino acids.

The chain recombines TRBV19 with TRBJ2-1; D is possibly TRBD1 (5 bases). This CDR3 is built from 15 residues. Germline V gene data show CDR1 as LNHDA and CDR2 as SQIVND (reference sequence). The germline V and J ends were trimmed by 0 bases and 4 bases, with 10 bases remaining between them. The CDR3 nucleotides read TGTGCCAGTAGTATAGAGATAGGGGTTTACAATGAGCAGTTCTTC. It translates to CASSIEIGVYNEQFF. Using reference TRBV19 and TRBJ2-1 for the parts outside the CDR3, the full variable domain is DGGITQSPKYLFRKEGQNVTLSCEQNLNHDAMYWYRQDPGQGLRLIYYSQIVNDFQKGDIAEGYSVSREKKESFPLTVTSAQKNPTAFYLCASSIEIGVYNEQFFGPGTRLTVL.

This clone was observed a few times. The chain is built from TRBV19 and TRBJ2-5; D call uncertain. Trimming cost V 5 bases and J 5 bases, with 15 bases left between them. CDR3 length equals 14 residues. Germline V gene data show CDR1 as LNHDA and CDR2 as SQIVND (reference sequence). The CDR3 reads CASSPKRSTETQYF. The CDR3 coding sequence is TGTGCCAGTAGTCCAAAGAGGAGTACGGAGACCCAGTACTTC.

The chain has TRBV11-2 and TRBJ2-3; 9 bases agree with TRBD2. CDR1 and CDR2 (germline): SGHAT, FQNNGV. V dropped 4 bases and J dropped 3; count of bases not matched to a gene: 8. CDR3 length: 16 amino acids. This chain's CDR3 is CASSSRRGLATDTQYF. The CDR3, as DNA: TGTGCCAGCAGCTCCCGCCGTGGACTAGCGACAGATACGCAGTATTTT.

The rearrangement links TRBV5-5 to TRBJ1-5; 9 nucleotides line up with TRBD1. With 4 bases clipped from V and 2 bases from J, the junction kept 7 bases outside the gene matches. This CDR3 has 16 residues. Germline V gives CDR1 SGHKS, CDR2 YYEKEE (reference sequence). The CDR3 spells CASSGGTGSRNQPQHF. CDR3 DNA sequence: TGTGCCAGCAGCGGGGGGACAGGGAGTCGCAATCAGCCCCAGCATTTT.

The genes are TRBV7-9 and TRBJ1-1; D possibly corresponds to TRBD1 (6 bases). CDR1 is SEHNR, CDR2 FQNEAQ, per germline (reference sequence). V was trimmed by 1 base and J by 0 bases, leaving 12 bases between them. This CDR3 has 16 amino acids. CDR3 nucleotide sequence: TGTGCCAGCAGCTTAGGATTGGGGGCCTTGAACACTGAAGCTTTCTTT. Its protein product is CASSLGLGALNTEAFF.

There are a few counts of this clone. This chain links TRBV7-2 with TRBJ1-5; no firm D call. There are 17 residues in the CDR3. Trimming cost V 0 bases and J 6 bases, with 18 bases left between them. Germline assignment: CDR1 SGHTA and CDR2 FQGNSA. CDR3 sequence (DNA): TGTGCCAGCAGCTTAGCGGTGGCCAGCGCTGCAATTCAGCCCCAGCATTTT. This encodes CASSLAVASAAIQPQHF.

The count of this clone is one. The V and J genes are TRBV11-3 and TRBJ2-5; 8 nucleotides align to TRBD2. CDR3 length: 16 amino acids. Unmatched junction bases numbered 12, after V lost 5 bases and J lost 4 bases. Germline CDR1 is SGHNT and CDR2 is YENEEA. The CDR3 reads CASSRGLAAGGETQYF. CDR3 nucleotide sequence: TGTGCCAGCAGCCGTGGACTAGCAGCCGGGGGAGAGACCCAGTACTTC.

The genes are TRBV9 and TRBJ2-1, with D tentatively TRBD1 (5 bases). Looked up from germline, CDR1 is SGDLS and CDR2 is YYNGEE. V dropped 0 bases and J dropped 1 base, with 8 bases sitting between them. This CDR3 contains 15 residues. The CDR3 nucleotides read TGTGCCAGCAGCGTAGATGGGGCGTCCTACAATGAGCAGTTCTTC. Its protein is CASSVDGASYNEQFF.

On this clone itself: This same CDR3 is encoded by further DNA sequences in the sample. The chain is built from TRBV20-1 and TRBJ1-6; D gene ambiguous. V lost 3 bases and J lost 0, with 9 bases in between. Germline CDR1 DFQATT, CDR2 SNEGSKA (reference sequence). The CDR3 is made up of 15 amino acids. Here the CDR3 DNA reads TGCAGTGCTAGTTTTGGGAGCTCCTATAATTCACCCCTCCACTTT. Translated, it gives CSASFGSSYNSPLHF.

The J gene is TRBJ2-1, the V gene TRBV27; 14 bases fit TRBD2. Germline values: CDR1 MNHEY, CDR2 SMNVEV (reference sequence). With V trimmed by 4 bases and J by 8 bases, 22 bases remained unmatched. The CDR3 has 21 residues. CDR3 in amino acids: CASSWWLPGLAGAGDFDEQFF. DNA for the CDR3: TGTGCCAGCAGTTGGTGGCTACCGGGACTAGCGGGGGCCGGGGATTTCGATGAGCAGTTCTTC.

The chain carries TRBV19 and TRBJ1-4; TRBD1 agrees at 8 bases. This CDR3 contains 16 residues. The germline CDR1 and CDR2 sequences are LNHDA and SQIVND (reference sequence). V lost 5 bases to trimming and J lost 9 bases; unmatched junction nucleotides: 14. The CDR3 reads CASSSSTGTGVKKLFF. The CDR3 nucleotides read TGTGCCAGTAGTTCTTCGACCGGGACAGGAGTGAAAAAACTGTTTTTT. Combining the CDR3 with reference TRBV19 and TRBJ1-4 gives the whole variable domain DGGITQSPKYLFRKEGQNVTLSCEQNLNHDAMYWYRQDPGQGLRLIYYSQIVNDFQKGDIAEGYSVSREKKESFPLTVTSAQKNPTAFYLCASSSSTGTGVKKLFFGSGTQLSVL.

CDR3 DNA sequence: TGTGCCAGCACCATTGGTCCAGGACAGGGACAAGAGACCCAGTACTTC. As protein: CASTIGPGQGQETQYF. V is TRBV5-5 and J is TRBJ2-5; 8 nucleotides line up with TRBD1. Germline CDR1 reads SGHKS; CDR2 reads YYEKEE (reference sequence). J was trimmed by 2 bases and V by 6 bases; bases with no gene match: 12. The CDR3 runs to 16 residues.

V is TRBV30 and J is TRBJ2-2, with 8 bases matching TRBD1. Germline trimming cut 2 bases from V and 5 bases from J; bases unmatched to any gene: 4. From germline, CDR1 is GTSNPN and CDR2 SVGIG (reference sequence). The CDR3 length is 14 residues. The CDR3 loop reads CAWSRWTGTGELFF. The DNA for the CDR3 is TGTGCCTGGAGTCGCTGGACAGGGACCGGGGAGCTGTTTTTT.

The CDR3 loop is CASLGGGRRQPQHF. CDR3 bases: TGTGCCTCCCTGGGAGGCGGGAGGAGGCAGCCCCAGCATTTT. The chain combines TRBV28 with TRBJ1-5; D uncertain. The ends were cut back, 11 bases at V and 7 bases at J, with 21 bases in the middle. Germline values: CDR1 MDHEN, CDR2 SYDVKM. This CDR3 is 14 amino acids long.